This T cell receptor beta chain is drawn from a study of T cell changes during pregnancy in multiple sclerosis. CDR3 length equals 14 residues. V was shortened by 3 bases and J by 6 bases, with 15 bases between the two germline ends. Germline values: CDR1 MNHEY, CDR2 SMNVEV (reference sequence). Assay: immunoSEQ multiplex PCR; the TCRdb copy retains only in-frame clones and omits some. Of about 49,000 clones listed, 94% are singletons. This rearrangement joins TRBV27 to TRBJ2-7; TRBD1 might be the D (7 bases). Here the sequenced sample was CD8+ T cells from peripheral blood mononuclear cells, taken before pregnancy. The TCR comes from a female donor with multiple sclerosis, enrolled in a pregnancy study. CDR3 DNA: TGTGCCAGCAGTTTTGGCGGGGCAGGGGGCGAGCAGTACTTC. It yields the protein CASSFGGAGGEQYF.